A single sample is the source of the 4 T cell receptor beta chains below, sequenced in a study of high-grade serous ovarian cancer treatment subgroups. The tumor samples were collected prior to definitive surgery or chemotherapy. Clones were sequenced by immunoSEQ multiplex PCR, and TCRdb holds only the in-frame ones, with some missing. Here the sample spans about 8,500 clones, approximately 80% being singletons. The sample consisted of tumor tissue. The receptors were sampled from a human donor with high-grade serous ovarian cancer.

The rearrangement uses TRBV6-5 and TRBJ1-1; TRBD1 is a possible D gene (5 bases). The CDR3 covers 15 residues. From germline, CDR1 is MNHEY and CDR2 SVGAGI. Trimming took off 5 bases at V and 2 bases at J, with 15 bases between the two ends. The CDR3 nucleotides read TGTGCCAGCAGTCCCCTTCTGGGGGGAAACACTGAAGCTTTCTTT. Translation gives CASSPLLGGNTEAFF.

The chain employs TRBV7-9 and TRBJ2-5; D unclear. The J call may be in error: the DNA end matches TRBJ2-7 better. In germline, CDR1 is SEHNR, CDR2 FQNEAQ (reference sequence). This CDR3 region has 15 residues. The CDR3 coding sequence is TGTGCCAGCAGCCCTCCGGGCCGAAGCGCCTACGAGCAGTACTTC. Its translation: CASSPPGRSAYEQYF.

The chain combines TRBV7-9 with TRBJ2-3; 8 bases map to TRBD2. After removal of 1 base from V and 3 bases from J, the junction contained 3 bases not matched to a gene. Germline assignment: CDR1 SEHNR and CDR2 FQNEAQ (reference sequence). The CDR3 spans 15 residues. CDR3 in DNA: TGTGCCAGCAGCTTAGTAATAGCGGGAACAGATACGCAGTATTTT. Translated: CASSLVIAGTDTQYF.

V is TRBV15 and J is TRBJ2-7, with TRBD1 as a possible D gene (6 bases). This CDR3 has 15 residues. The germline CDR1 and CDR2 sequences are LNHNV and YYDKDF (reference sequence). Trimming shortened V by 0 bases and J by 6 bases, and 15 bases separated the two germline ends. The DNA for the CDR3 is TGTGCCACCAGCAGAGATCAACCAGGGGAGAGCGAGCAGTACTTC. Translating gives CATSRDQPGESEQYF.